This is a list of T cell receptor beta chains from one sample in a study of blood T cell repertoires in COVID-19. The assay was immunoSEQ multiplex PCR, and TCRdb's table has in-frame clones only and misses some. The data hold some 87,000 clones, with around 90% observed a single time. Sequencing was done on a sample of peripheral blood. The receptor source for this set is a human donor with COVID-19, enrolled during active disease. The donor label of this sample is uncertain. Both conserved end residues are part of each CDR3. The order of the fields is J gene, V gene, clone size, D gene, CDR3 protein, CDR3 DNA. D genes are given only for firm matches. The size field is filled for only some rows; it gives once, few, many or a size class.

j_gene: TRBJ2-2
v_gene: TRBV24-1
abundance: .
d_gene: .
CDR3aa: CATGGGGAPGTGELFF
CDR3nt: TGTGCCACCGGGGGAGGAGGGGCGCCCGGCACCGGGGAGCTGTTTTTT

j_gene: TRBJ1-1
v_gene: TRBV6-5
abundance: once
d_gene: .
CDR3aa: CASSWGDGNTEAFF
CDR3nt: TGTGCCAGCAGTTGGGGGGACGGGAACACTGAAGCTTTCTTT

j_gene: TRBJ2-1
v_gene: TRBV30
abundance: .
d_gene: .
CDR3aa: CAWKLGHQLGRYNEQFF
CDR3nt: TGTGCCTGGAAGCTAGGACACCAATTGGGTCGCTACAATGAGCAGTTCTTC

j_gene: TRBJ2-7
v_gene: TRBV5-4
abundance: many
d_gene: .
CDR3aa: CASSRDTTYEQYF
CDR3nt: TGTGCCAGCAGCAGGGACACGACCTACGAGCAGTACTTC

j_gene: TRBJ1-5
v_gene: TRBV27
abundance: .
d_gene: .
CDR3aa: CASSSGGAGAEPQHF
CDR3nt: TGTGCCAGCAGTTCCGGGGGGGCCGGGGCCGAGCCCCAGCATTTT

j_gene: TRBJ2-5
v_gene: TRBV7-3
abundance: once
d_gene: TRBD2
CDR3aa: CASSLAGHQETQYF
CDR3nt: TGTGCCAGCAGCCTAGCGGGACACCAAGAGACCCAGTACTTC

j_gene: TRBJ1-3
v_gene: TRBV11-2
abundance: .
d_gene: .
CDR3aa: CASRSGSLGNTIYF
CDR3nt: TGTGCCAGCAGATCAGGGTCCCTTGGAAACACCATATATTTT

j_gene: TRBJ1-5
v_gene: TRBV6-5
abundance: .
d_gene: TRBD1
CDR3aa: CASRPRDRALQPQHF
CDR3nt: TGTGCCAGCAGGCCCCGGGACAGAGCACTTCAGCCCCAGCATTTT

j_gene: TRBJ1-5
v_gene: TRBV5-5
abundance: .
d_gene: .
CDR3aa: CASSSSRQANQPQHF
CDR3nt: TGTGCCAGCAGCTCATCTCGACAGGCCAATCAGCCCCAGCATTTT

j_gene: TRBJ1-3
v_gene: TRBV5-1
abundance: .
d_gene: TRBD1
CDR3aa: CASSLYGRTGNVAGNTIYF
CDR3nt: TGCGCCAGCAGCTTGTACGGTCGGACAGGGAATGTGGCTGGAAACACCATATATTTT

j_gene: TRBJ2-7
v_gene: TRBV5-1
abundance: .
d_gene: .
CDR3aa: CASSPTGFYEQYF
CDR3nt: TGCGCCAGCAGCCCGACAGGATTTTACGAGCAGTACTTC

j_gene: TRBJ1-4
v_gene: TRBV28
abundance: .
d_gene: .
CDR3aa: CASSSDSSNEKLFF
CDR3nt: TGTGCCAGCAGTTCCGACAGTTCTAATGAAAAACTGTTTTTT

j_gene: TRBJ1-2
v_gene: TRBV6-5
abundance: .
d_gene: TRBD1
CDR3aa: CASSPGGSGYGYTF
CDR3nt: TGTGCCAGCAGTCCAGGGGGCTCAGGATATGGCTACACCTTC

j_gene: TRBJ2-7
v_gene: TRBV3-1/TRBV3-2
abundance: .
d_gene: TRBD2
CDR3aa: CASSRRTGGEQYF
CDR3nt: TGTGCCAGCAGCCGGCGGACGGGAGGCGAGCAGTACTTC

j_gene: TRBJ1-2
v_gene: TRBV18
abundance: .
d_gene: TRBD1
CDR3aa: CASSQRKDRGNGYTF
CDR3nt: TGTGCCAGCTCGCAGAGAAAGGACAGGGGCAATGGCTACACCTTC

j_gene: TRBJ1-3
v_gene: TRBV7-9
abundance: .
d_gene: .
CDR3aa: CASSFSGDQGNTIYF
CDR3nt: TGTGCCAGCAGCTTCTCAGGGGATCAAGGAAACACCATATATTTT

j_gene: TRBJ2-2
v_gene: TRBV11-2
abundance: .
d_gene: TRBD2
CDR3aa: CASSRIRTSGDPNTGELFF
CDR3nt: TGTGCCAGCAGCCGTATCAGGACTAGCGGGGATCCGAACACCGGGGAGCTGTTTTTT

j_gene: TRBJ1-1
v_gene: TRBV12-3/TRBV12-4
abundance: .
d_gene: TRBD1
CDR3aa: CASHRGRGTEAFF
CDR3nt: TGTGCCAGCCACAGGGGAAGGGGCACTGAAGCTTTCTTT

j_gene: TRBJ1-5
v_gene: TRBV14
abundance: .
d_gene: TRBD1
CDR3aa: CASQGQGVQPQHF
CDR3nt: TGTGCCAGCCAGGGACAGGGCGTTCAGCCCCAGCATTTT

j_gene: TRBJ1-5
v_gene: TRBV4-1
abundance: .
d_gene: TRBD1
CDR3aa: CASSLQGDQPQHF
CDR3nt: TGCGCCAGCAGCCTGCAGGGGGATCAGCCCCAGCATTTT

j_gene: TRBJ2-7
v_gene: TRBV6-2/TRBV6-3
abundance: once
d_gene: TRBD1
CDR3aa: CASSYGLGTGAYEQYF
CDR3nt: TGTGCCAGCAGTTATGGATTAGGGACAGGGGCCTACGAGCAGTACTTC

j_gene: TRBJ2-5
v_gene: TRBV24-1
abundance: .
d_gene: TRBD1
CDR3aa: CATRETGVETQYF
CDR3nt: TGTGCCACCAGGGAGACAGGGGTGGAGACCCAGTACTTC

j_gene: TRBJ2-7
v_gene: TRBV6-5
abundance: .
d_gene: .
CDR3aa: CASSREDEQYF
CDR3nt: TGTGCCAGCAGCCGAGAGGACGAGCAGTACTTC

j_gene: TRBJ2-1
v_gene: TRBV11-3
abundance: .
d_gene: TRBD2
CDR3aa: CASSLRGGHNEQFF
CDR3nt: TGTGCCAGCAGCCTTCGGGGGGGCCATAATGAGCAGTTCTTC

j_gene: TRBJ2-1
v_gene: TRBV18
abundance: .
d_gene: TRBD1
CDR3aa: CASSPRQGARSNEQFF
CDR3nt: TGTGCCAGCTCACCAAGACAGGGGGCAAGGTCCAATGAGCAGTTCTTC

j_gene: TRBJ1-2
v_gene: TRBV4-2
abundance: once
d_gene: .
CDR3aa: CASSQVTANYGYTF
CDR3nt: TGTGCCAGCAGCCAAGTGACAGCTAACTATGGCTACACCTTC

j_gene: TRBJ1-1
v_gene: TRBV30
abundance: .
d_gene: .
CDR3aa: CAWSRLQGRTEAFF
CDR3nt: TGTGCCTGGAGTCGATTACAGGGTCGGACTGAAGCTTTCTTT

j_gene: TRBJ1-1
v_gene: TRBV3-1/TRBV3-2
abundance: once
d_gene: .
CDR3aa: CASSLTGRGTEAFF
CDR3nt: TGTGCCAGCAGCCTAACAGGGAGGGGAACTGAAGCTTTCTTT

j_gene: TRBJ2-5
v_gene: TRBV2
abundance: .
d_gene: TRBD2
CDR3aa: CASNLAGGRQETQYF
CDR3nt: TGTGCCAGCAACTTAGCGGGGGGGCGGCAAGAGACCCAGTACTTC

j_gene: TRBJ1-5
v_gene: TRBV30
abundance: .
d_gene: .
CDR3aa: CAWSAPWGTGQPQHF
CDR3nt: TGTGCCTGGAGTGCCCCGTGGGGCACGGGTCAGCCCCAGCATTTT

j_gene: TRBJ2-7
v_gene: TRBV5-1
abundance: once
d_gene: .
CDR3aa: CASSFSVVASSYEQYF
CDR3nt: TGCGCCAGCAGCTTTTCGGTGGTAGCGTCCTCCTACGAGCAGTACTTC

j_gene: TRBJ1-2
v_gene: TRBV2
abundance: .
d_gene: TRBD1
CDR3aa: CASTSDREIAYTF
CDR3nt: TGTGCCAGCACCTCGGACAGGGAAATCGCCTACACCTTC

j_gene: TRBJ2-7
v_gene: TRBV5-4
abundance: .
d_gene: .
CDR3aa: CASSSGGAAHEQYF
CDR3nt: TGTGCCAGCAGCTCCGGTGGGGCCGCACACGAGCAGTACTTC

j_gene: TRBJ1-1
v_gene: TRBV11-3
abundance: .
d_gene: .
CDR3aa: CASSFNSDAEAFF
CDR3nt: TGTGCCAGCAGCTTCAACAGTGATGCTGAAGCTTTCTTT

j_gene: TRBJ1-5
v_gene: TRBV5-1
abundance: .
d_gene: TRBD1
CDR3aa: CASSLDKGANQPQHF
CDR3nt: TGCGCCAGCAGCTTGGATAAGGGGGCCAATCAGCCCCAGCATTTT

j_gene: TRBJ1-5
v_gene: TRBV19
abundance: .
d_gene: .
CDR3aa: CASSPDTHSNQPQHF
CDR3nt: TGTGCCAGTAGTCCCGACACACATAGCAATCAGCCCCAGCATTTT

j_gene: TRBJ1-3
v_gene: TRBV5-4
abundance: .
d_gene: TRBD1
CDR3aa: CASSLGQAGNTIYF
CDR3nt: TGTGCCAGCAGCTTAGGACAGGCTGGAAACACCATATATTTT

j_gene: TRBJ2-1
v_gene: TRBV5-1
abundance: .
d_gene: .
CDR3aa: CASSPSTPYNEQFF
CDR3nt: TGCGCCAGCAGCCCATCCACACCTTACAATGAGCAGTTCTTC

j_gene: TRBJ2-1
v_gene: TRBV3-1/TRBV3-2
abundance: .
d_gene: .
CDR3aa: CASSQEMSEEQFF
CDR3nt: TGTGCCAGCAGCCAAGAAATGAGTGAGGAGCAGTTCTTC

j_gene: TRBJ1-5
v_gene: TRBV6-5
abundance: .
d_gene: TRBD1
CDR3aa: CASSTGGYQPQHF
CDR3nt: TGTGCCAGCAGTACAGGGGGCTATCAGCCCCAGCATTTT

j_gene: TRBJ1-5
v_gene: TRBV7-6
abundance: .
d_gene: .
CDR3aa: CASSLAATGPQHF
CDR3nt: TGTGCCAGCAGCTTAGCCGCAACGGGTCCCCAGCATTTT

j_gene: TRBJ1-1
v_gene: TRBV29-1
abundance: .
d_gene: TRBD1
CDR3aa: CSGRDSNTEAFF
CDR3nt: TGCAGCGGGCGGGACAGCAACACTGAAGCTTTCTTT

j_gene: TRBJ1-6
v_gene: TRBV11-2
abundance: once
d_gene: .
CDR3aa: CASSNRQSYNSPLHF
CDR3nt: TGTGCCAGCAGTAATCGACAGTCCTATAATTCACCCCTCCACTTT

j_gene: TRBJ1-6
v_gene: TRBV4-1
abundance: .
d_gene: TRBD1
CDR3aa: CASSRAWTGENSPLHF
CDR3nt: TGCGCCAGCAGCCGAGCATGGACAGGGGAAAATTCACCCCTCCACTTT

j_gene: TRBJ1-6
v_gene: TRBV6-6
abundance: .
d_gene: .
CDR3aa: CASKAGSYNSPLHF
CDR3nt: TGTGCCAGCAAAGCGGGCTCCTATAATTCACCCCTCCACTTT

j_gene: TRBJ2-1
v_gene: TRBV11-2
abundance: .
d_gene: TRBD2
CDR3aa: CASSFRTSSWRNEQFF
CDR3nt: TGTGCCAGCAGCTTTCGGACTAGTAGTTGGCGCAATGAGCAGTTCTTC

j_gene: TRBJ2-7
v_gene: TRBV7-2
abundance: .
d_gene: .
CDR3aa: CASSLAGLGEQYF
CDR3nt: TGTGCCAGCAGCTTGGCAGGGCTGGGCGAGCAGTACTTC

j_gene: TRBJ1-5
v_gene: TRBV18
abundance: once
d_gene: .
CDR3aa: CASSLRTAPSNQPQHF
CDR3nt: TGTGCCAGCTCATTAAGGACAGCTCCTAGCAATCAGCCCCAGCATTTT

j_gene: TRBJ1-5
v_gene: TRBV29-1
abundance: .
d_gene: .
CDR3aa: CSVGEVNQPQHF
CDR3nt: TGCAGCGTGGGGGAGGTCAATCAGCCCCAGCATTTT

j_gene: TRBJ1-1
v_gene: TRBV7-2
abundance: .
d_gene: .
CDR3aa: CASSFPGFYTEAFF
CDR3nt: TGTGCCAGCAGCTTCCCGGGATTTTACACTGAAGCTTTCTTT

j_gene: TRBJ2-1
v_gene: TRBV18
abundance: once
d_gene: .
CDR3aa: CASSPGLGTYNEQFF
CDR3nt: TGTGCCAGCTCACCCGGACTGGGAACCTACAATGAGCAGTTCTTC

j_gene: TRBJ2-7
v_gene: TRBV19
abundance: .
d_gene: .
CDR3aa: CASRDSLTYEQYF
CDR3nt: TGTGCCAGTAGGGACAGTCTTACCTACGAGCAGTACTTC

j_gene: TRBJ1-1
v_gene: TRBV6-6
abundance: .
d_gene: .
CDR3aa: CASSYSVPGNTEAFF
CDR3nt: TGTGCCAGCAGTTATTCCGTTCCGGGGAACACTGAAGCTTTCTTT

j_gene: TRBJ1-3
v_gene: TRBV28
abundance: .
d_gene: TRBD1
CDR3aa: CASWDRRNTIYF
CDR3nt: TGTGCCAGCTGGGACAGAAGAAACACCATATATTTT

j_gene: TRBJ2-7
v_gene: TRBV10-3
abundance: .
d_gene: TRBD1
CDR3aa: CAIHGTGAYEQYF
CDR3nt: TGTGCCATCCATGGGACAGGGGCCTACGAGCAGTACTTC